Below are 5 T cell receptor beta chains sequenced from a single sample in a study of regulatory T cells in long-lasting Graves disease. Time point noted: newly diagnosed GD, antithyroid drugs for less than 3 months. Generation of the TCR library employed RNA extracted from PBMCs. Investigators prepared the TCR beta libraries by applying iRepertoire HTBI primers and Arm-PCR of CDR3 regions. TCRdb itself ran the multiplex PCR reads through MiXCR, one entry per CDR3 protein. Counted here are about 220,000 distinct CDR3 sequences, roughly a fifth occurring once; the ten biggest clones make up 12%. The sample was also linked to a second study, of T cells in Graves' hyperthyroidism and ophthalmopathy.

Source: peripheral blood mononuclear cells (PBMCs), taken at new diagnosis, from a patient treated with antithyroid drugs. The receptors here all came from a woman under 40 with Graves disease.

The CDR3 DNA reads TGTGCCAGCAGTGAAAGACGGGGGGTCTCAGATACGCAGTATTTT. The encoded protein is CASSERRGVSDTQYF. The chain combines TRBV2 with TRBJ2-3, with TRBD2 identical over 7 bases. This CDR3 is built from 15 residues. Germline CDR1 SNHLY, CDR2 FYNNEI. With V trimmed by 2 bases and J by 4 bases, 6 bases remained unmatched.

In its sample, this clonotype was seen many times. The rearrangement links TRBV28 to TRBJ1-4; maybe TRBD1 (5 bases). The CDR3 is 15 residues long. V was shortened by 3 bases and J by 7 bases, with 15 bases between the two germline ends. Looked up from germline, CDR1 is MDHEN and CDR2 is SYDVKM. As DNA, the CDR3 is TGTGCCAGCAGTTTCGCCCAGGGTAAGGGTGAAAAACTGTTTTTT. Amino acid sequence: CASSFAQGKGEKLFF.

This chain uses TRBV9 with TRBJ2-2; the match to TRBD2 covers 8 bases. The CDR3 has 20 amino acids. V gave up 3 bases and J gave up 4 bases; unmatched junction bases: 20. Germline-derived CDR1 and CDR2 are SGDLS and YYNGEE. For the CDR3, the DNA is TGTGCCAGCAGCGCCCAAGCCACTAGCGGCTTCTCCATGGGCACCGGGGAGCTGTTTTTT. Translated: CASSAQATSGFSMGTGELFF.

As regards this clonotype: Since a far larger clone is one base different, this is likely a read error. The V call is TRBV12-3 or TRBV12-4, the J call TRBJ1-5; possibly TRBD1 for D (5 bases). V lost 5 bases, J lost 2 bases, and 10 bases lay in between. This CDR3 is 14 amino acids long. CDR3 region: CASSGDGRNQPQHF. In nucleotides, the CDR3 is TGTGCCAGCAGTGGGGACGGCCGCAATCAGCCCCAGCATTTT.

This clonotype was seen many times. This rearrangement joins TRBV2 to TRBJ2-6; D uncertain. Germline V gene lookup returns CDR1 SNHLY and CDR2 FYNNEI. CDR3 length: 15 amino acids. The V and J ends lost 3 bases and 0 bases respectively, with 6 bases between them. The CDR3 DNA reads as TGTGCCAGCAGTGACATAAACTCTGGGGCCAACGTCCTGACTTTC. Its translation: CASSDINSGANVLTF. Full variable domain (outside the CDR3, taken from reference TRBV2 and TRBJ2-6): EPEVTQTPSHQVTQMGQEVILRCVPISNHLYFYWYRQILGQKVEFLVSFYNNEISEKSEIFDDQFSVERPDGSNFTLKIRSTKLEDSAMYFCASSDINSGANVLTFGAGSRLTVL.